This TCR beta chain was found in a study of T cell changes during pregnancy in multiple sclerosis. V lost 0 bases, J lost 3 bases, and 4 bases stayed unmatched. The CDR3 consists of 16 residues. CDR1 and CDR2 from the germline V gene are SGHRS and YFSETQ. Sequenced by immunoSEQ multiplex PCR; TCRdb stores in-frame clones only, minus some. The sample includes 55,000 to 80,000 clones, 90% of them seen just once. The receptor comes from a female donor in good health, enrolled as a control in a pregnancy study. Here the sequenced sample was peripheral blood, taken after pregnancy. V usage is TRBV5-1 and J usage is TRBJ2-3; 10 bases are shared with TRBD2. The CDR3 nucleotides read TGCGCCAGCAGCTTGGGACCAGCGGGGGGGACAGATACGCAGTATTTT. Protein product: CASSLGPAGGTDTQYF.